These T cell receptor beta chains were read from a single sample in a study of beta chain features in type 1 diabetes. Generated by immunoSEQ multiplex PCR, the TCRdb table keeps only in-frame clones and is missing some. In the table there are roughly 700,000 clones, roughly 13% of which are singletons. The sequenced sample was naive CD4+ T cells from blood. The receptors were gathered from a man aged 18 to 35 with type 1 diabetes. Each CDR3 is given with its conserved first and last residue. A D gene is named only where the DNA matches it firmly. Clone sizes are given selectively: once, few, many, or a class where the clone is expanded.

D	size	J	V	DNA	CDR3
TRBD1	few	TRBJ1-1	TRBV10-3	TGTGCCATCAGTGTGCCGGGACAGGGGGCCACTGAAGCTTTCTTT	CAISVPGQGATEAFF
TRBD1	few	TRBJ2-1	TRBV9	TGTGCCAGCAGCGCGCCCGGGACAGAAATCAATGAGCAGTTCTTC	CASSAPGTEINEQFF
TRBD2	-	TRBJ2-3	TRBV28	TGTGCCAGCAGTCTAGCGGGGGGAGGGGATACGCAGTATTTT	CASSLAGGGDTQYF
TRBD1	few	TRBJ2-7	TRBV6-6	TGTGCCAGCATTAGGGACAGCGCCTACGAGCAGTACTTC	CASIRDSAYEQYF
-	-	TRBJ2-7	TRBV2	TGTGCCAGCAGTGAATTGTTGGATCCTAAGGGCGAGCAGTACTTC	CASSELLDPKGEQYF
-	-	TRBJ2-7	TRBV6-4	TGTGCCAGCAGTGAGATTGCGGGGTCCTACGAGCAGTACTTC	CASSEIAGSYEQYF
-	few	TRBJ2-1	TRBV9	TGTGCCAGCAGCGTAGATCTGGGAAGCTCTTACAATGAGCAGTTCTTC	CASSVDLGSSYNEQFF
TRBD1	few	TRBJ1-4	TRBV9	TGTGCCAGCAGCGTGGGACAGGGTTACGAAAAACTGTTTTTT	CASSVGQGYEKLFF
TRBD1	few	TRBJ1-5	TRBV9	TGTGCCAGCAGCGTAGGGGACAGAACAAATCAGCCCCAGCATTTT	CASSVGDRTNQPQHF
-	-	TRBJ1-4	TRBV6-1	TGTGCCAGCAGCGCCTACAGGTCCGGGGAAAAACTGTTTTTT	CASSAYRSGEKLFF
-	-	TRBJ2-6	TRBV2	TGTGCCAGCAAGAACTCTGGGGCCAACGTCCTGACTTTC	CASKNSGANVLTF
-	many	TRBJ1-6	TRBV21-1	TGTGCCAGCAGCAAAAAGGAGTCGAATTCACCCCTCCACTTT	CASSKKESNSPLHF
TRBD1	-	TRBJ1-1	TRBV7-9	TGTGCCAGCAGACTATATTACAGGGGAGGCCCCCCTGAAGCTTTCTTT	CASRLYYRGGPPEAFF
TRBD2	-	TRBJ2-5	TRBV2	TGTGCCAGCAGTGGTTGGAGCGGGGGTCTTCAAGAGACCCAGTACTTC	CASSGWSGGLQETQYF
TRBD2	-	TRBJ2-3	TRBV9	TGTGCCAGCAGCCGAGCGGGGGGCCCTGGCACAGATACGCAGTATTTT	CASSRAGGPGTDTQYF
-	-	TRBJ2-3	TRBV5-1	TGCGCCAGCAGCTCGGGGCAGGGAATCACAGATACGCAGTATTTT	CASSSGQGITDTQYF
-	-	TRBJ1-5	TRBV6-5	TGTGCCAGCAGTTTAACGAGGAGCAATCAGCCCCAGCATTTT	CASSLTRSNQPQHF
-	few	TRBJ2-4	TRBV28	TGTGCCAGCAGTTTACCGACAGGAACGGGAGCCAAAAACATTCAGTACTTC	CASSLPTGTGAKNIQYF
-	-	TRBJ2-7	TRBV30	TGTGCCTGGAGGAGACAGACGAGCTCCTACGAGCAGTACTTC	CAWRRQTSSYEQYF
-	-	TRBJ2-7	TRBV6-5	TGTGCCAGCAGCGTGTGGGACCGATACGAGCAGTACTTC	CASSVWDRYEQYF
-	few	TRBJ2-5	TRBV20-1	TGCAGTGCTGCCGCGGGGGAGACCCAGTACTTC	CSAAAGETQYF
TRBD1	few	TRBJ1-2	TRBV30	TGTGCCTGGAGTGTACAGGGGGCCTATGGCTACACCTTC	CAWSVQGAYGYTF
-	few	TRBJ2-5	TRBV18	TGTGCCAGCTCTCCGACAGGTGAAGAGACCCAGTACTTC	CASSPTGEETQYF
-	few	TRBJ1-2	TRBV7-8	TGTGCCACCACGGCCTGGGAGGGCGGCTACACCTTC	CATTAWEGGYTF
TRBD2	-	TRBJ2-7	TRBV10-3	TGTGCCATCAGCGGGACTAGCGGGGGGGCAGCTTCCGAGCAGTACTTC	CAISGTSGGAASEQYF
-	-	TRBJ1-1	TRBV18	TGTGCCAGCTCGACAGTCACTGAAGCTTTCTTT	CASSTVTEAFF
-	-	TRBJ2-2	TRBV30	TGTGCCTGGAGTGTAGGAGTGGGGAACACCGGGGAGCTGTTTTTT	CAWSVGVGNTGELFF
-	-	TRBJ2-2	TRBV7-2	TGTGCCTCCCGTAGGGGGGAGTCCACCGGGGAGCTGTTTTTT	CASRRGESTGELFF
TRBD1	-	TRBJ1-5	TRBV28	TGTGCCAGCAGTTCGGCAGGGGGCGGAAGCAATCAGCCCCAGCATTTT	CASSSAGGGSNQPQHF
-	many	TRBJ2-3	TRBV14	TGTGCCAGCAGCCCTGAAGGGGGGACGCAGTATTTT	CASSPEGGTQYF
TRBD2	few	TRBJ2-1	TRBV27	TGTGCCAGCAGTCGGATGCTAGCGGGGTACAATGAGCAGTTCTTC	CASSRMLAGYNEQFF
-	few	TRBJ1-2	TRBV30	TGTGCCTGGAGTGTATCAACTCAGGGGCACTATGGCTACACCTTC	CAWSVSTQGHYGYTF
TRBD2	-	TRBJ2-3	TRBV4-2	TGTGCCAGCAGCCAAGACCGGACTAGCGGGGTGCATACGCAGTATTTT	CASSQDRTSGVHTQYF
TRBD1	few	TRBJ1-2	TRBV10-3	TGTGCCATCAGGCGGACAGGGGATGGCTACACCTTC	CAIRRTGDGYTF
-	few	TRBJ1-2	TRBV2	TGTGCCAGGACTTACAGGGTGGACTATGGCTACACCTTC	CARTYRVDYGYTF
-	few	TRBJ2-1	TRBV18	TGTGCCAGCTCACCACTTTACGGGGGCCTGGACAATGAGCAGTTCTTC	CASSPLYGGLDNEQFF
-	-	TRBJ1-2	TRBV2	TGTGCCAGCAGTGAACCCCCGTGGGGCTACACCTTC	CASSEPPWGYTF
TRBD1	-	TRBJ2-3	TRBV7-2	TGTGCCAGCACCACCGACAGGGAAGGCCAGTATTTT	CASTTDREGQYF
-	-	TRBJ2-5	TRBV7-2	TGTGCCAGCAGCTTAGACGCGGGAACCCAGTACTTC	CASSLDAGTQYF
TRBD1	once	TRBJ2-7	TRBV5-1	TGCGCCAGCAGCTTATCGGGACAGGGAACCTACGAGCAGTACTTC	CASSLSGQGTYEQYF
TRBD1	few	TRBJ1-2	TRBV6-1	TGTGCCAGCAGTGTGACAGGGGAACAGGGCTACACCTTC	CASSVTGEQGYTF
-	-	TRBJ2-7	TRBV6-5	TGTGCCAGCAGACGAGGGGCAGGGTCCTACGAGCAGTACTTC	CASRRGAGSYEQYF
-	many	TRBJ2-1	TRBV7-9	TGTGCCAGCAGCTTGGACAGCACTAATGAGCAGTTCTTC	CASSLDSTNEQFF
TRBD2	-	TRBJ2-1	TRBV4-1	TGCGCCAGCAGCCAAGTACTCGGGAGCGGGGGGCTTAGGACTTCCTACAATGAGCAGTTCTTC	CASSQVLGSGGLRTSYNEQFF
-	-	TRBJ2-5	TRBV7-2	TGTGCCAGCAGTTCCATGGGGGGAGCAAACCAAGAGACCCAGTACTTC	CASSSMGGANQETQYF
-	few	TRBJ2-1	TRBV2	TGTGCCAGCAGTGTGGGCAGCTACAATGAGCAGTTCTTC	CASSVGSYNEQFF
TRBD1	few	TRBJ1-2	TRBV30	TGTGCCTGGACCAGGGGGCCTGGCTACACCTTC	CAWTRGPGYTF
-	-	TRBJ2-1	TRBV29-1	TGCAGCGGGTCGGGGGGCAGGGAAAGCTCCTACAATGAGCAGTTCTTC	CSGSGGRESSYNEQFF
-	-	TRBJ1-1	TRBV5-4	TGTGCCAGCAGCTTGGTTCCTGGAGACACTGAAGCTTTCTTT	CASSLVPGDTEAFF
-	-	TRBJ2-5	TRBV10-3	TGTGCCATCAACCCGCAACAGGGACAAGAGACCCAGTACTTC	CAINPQQGQETQYF
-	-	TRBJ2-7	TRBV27	TGTGCCAGCAGAAGCAAATCTTTCGACGAGCAGTACTTC	CASRSKSFDEQYF
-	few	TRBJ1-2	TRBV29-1	TGCAGCGTAGAAACCACAGGGAGCGGCTTAGGAGGCTACACCTTC	CSVETTGSGLGGYTF
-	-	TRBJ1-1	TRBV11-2	TGTGCCAGCAGCCTGCCGGCGACGGTGGGGAACACTGAAGCTTTCTTT	CASSLPATVGNTEAFF